Listed below are T cell receptor beta chains from one sample, sequenced in a study of graft-versus-host responses after intestinal transplantation. TCRdb's copy holds only in-frame clones and misses some; the assay was immunoSEQ multiplex PCR. The repertoire includes about 81,000 clones, around 93% of them detected once, and approximately 0.33% sits in the top ten. These receptors are not linked to any known antigen. The material sequenced was unstimulated CD4+ T cells sorted from spleen or lymph node cells, taken before transplant. These receptors were obtained from a human donor who was the organ donor for an intestinal transplant. Both conserved end residues are part of each CDR3. D genes are given only for firm matches. Size tells how often a clone was seen (once, few, many) or the class of an expanded clone, and some rows leave it out.

D	V	J	size	CDR3	DNA
-	TRBV5-4	TRBJ2-7	-	CASSLVEGSYSEQYF	TGTGCCAGCAGCTTGGTCGAGGGCAGTTACTCCGAGCAGTACTTC
-	TRBV18	TRBJ1-2	medium-sized	CASSPSGDANYGYTF	TGTGCCAGCTCACCATCAGGGGATGCTAACTATGGCTACACCTTC
TRBD2	TRBV29-1	TRBJ2-7	-	CSVKGLAGELFYEQYF	TGCAGCGTGAAAGGACTAGCGGGAGAATTGTTCTACGAGCAGTACTTC
-	TRBV5-1	TRBJ2-7	once	CASRLGVVDLQYF	TGCGCCAGCAGGTTGGGGGTGGTGGACTTGCAGTACTTC
TRBD1	TRBV30	TRBJ1-2	-	CALRQGADYGYTF	TGTGCCTTGAGACAGGGGGCAGACTATGGCTACACCTTC
-	TRBV7-2	TRBJ1-2	-	CASSADNLTGYGYTF	TGTGCCAGCAGCGCCGATAATTTGACAGGCTATGGCTACACCTTC
-	TRBV11-2	TRBJ2-7	-	CASSLGGNIYEQYF	TGTGCCAGCAGCTTAGGAGGGAATATCTACGAGCAGTACTTC
-	TRBV28	TRBJ2-3	-	CASSLRFLLTDTQYF	TGTGCCAGCAGTTTACGTTTTTTATTAACAGATACGCAGTATTTT
-	TRBV10-3	TRBJ1-1	once	CAISARGPEAFF	TGTGCCATCAGTGCCCGGGGTCCTGAAGCTTTCTTT
-	TRBV6-1	TRBJ1-1	once	CASSEAVGAGTEAFF	TGTGCCAGCAGTGAAGCTGTCGGGGCGGGAACTGAAGCTTTCTTT
-	TRBV25-1	TRBJ2-7	-	CASSELGGPYEQYF	TGTGCCAGCAGTGAATTAGGGGGACCCTACGAGCAGTACTTC
-	TRBV7-3	TRBJ2-2	-	CASSLTGGIANTGELFF	TGTGCCAGCAGCTTAACAGGGGGTATCGCGAACACCGGGGAGCTGTTTTTT
-	TRBV7-9	TRBJ1-2	-	CASSLDFYGYTF	TGTGCCAGCAGCCTTGACTTCTATGGCTACACCTTC
-	TRBV7-9	TRBJ2-3	-	CASSLVSDTQYF	TGTGCCAGCAGCTTAGTCTCGGATACGCAGTATTTT
TRBD1	TRBV15	TRBJ1-1	-	CATSRDKTGAAFF	TGTGCCACCAGCAGAGATAAGACAGGGGCTGCTTTCTTT
TRBD1	TRBV4-1	TRBJ1-2	-	CASSLRDRSAPAYGYTF	TGCGCCAGCAGCCTCCGGGACAGGTCGGCCCCGGCCTATGGCTACACCTTC
TRBD2	TRBV6-4	TRBJ2-1	-	CASSAGLAGDEQFF	TGTGCCAGCAGCGCCGGACTAGCGGGAGATGAGCAGTTCTTC
-	TRBV5-5	TRBJ1-1	-	CASSFPMVAEAFF	TGTGCCAGCAGCTTTCCTATGGTTGCTGAAGCTTTCTTT
-	TRBV29-1	TRBJ2-2	-	CGSLNTGELFF	TGCGGGAGCCTGAACACCGGGGAGCTGTTTTTT
-	TRBV7-9	TRBJ2-7	-	CASSQTGIPYDWQYF	TGTGCCAGCAGCCAAACGGGAATCCCCTACGATTGGCAGTACTTC
-	TRBV28	TRBJ2-7	few	CASSSVGVGEQYF	TGTGCCAGCAGTTCAGTCGGGGTTGGGGAGCAGTACTTC
-	TRBV10-1	TRBJ1-1	-	CASSEYRLGAMNTEAFF	TGCGCCAGCAGTGAGTATCGATTGGGGGCCATGAACACTGAAGCTTTCTTT
-	TRBV10-3	TRBJ1-5	-	CACGANQPQHF	TGTGCCTGTGGGGCAAATCAGCCCCAGCATTTT
-	TRBV30	TRBJ1-3	-	CAWSLIQGSFSGNTIYF	TGTGCCTGGAGCCTTATACAGGGAAGTTTCTCTGGAAACACCATATATTTT
TRBD2	TRBV5-1	TRBJ2-5	few	CASQFQRGGTETQYF	TGCGCCAGCCAATTTCAGCGGGGGGGCACCGAGACCCAGTACTTC
TRBD1	TRBV11-3	TRBJ1-1	-	CASSYLGTGVMNTEAFF	TGTGCCAGCAGCTACCTAGGGACAGGGGTAATGAACACTGAAGCTTTCTTT
-	TRBV6-1	TRBJ1-1	-	CASSVNRETEAFF	TGTGCCAGCAGTGTCAACAGGGAAACTGAAGCTTTCTTT
-	TRBV2	TRBJ1-2	once	CASRSDSPNYGYTF	TGTGCCAGCAGGTCGGACAGTCCTAACTATGGCTACACCTTC
TRBD1	TRBV30	TRBJ1-3	-	CAWSVGQGYGNTIYF	TGTGCCTGGAGTGTCGGACAGGGGTACGGAAACACCATATATTTT
-	TRBV10-3	TRBJ1-1	-	CAIKWGDTEAFF	TGTGCCATCAAGTGGGGAGACACTGAAGCTTTCTTT
-	TRBV9	TRBJ2-7	-	CASSVGSRDYEQYF	TGTGCCAGCAGCGTAGGTAGCAGGGACTACGAGCAGTACTTC
-	TRBV6-5	TRBJ1-1	-	CASSPGGGSTEAFF	TGTGCCAGCAGCCCGGGGGGGGGCTCGACTGAAGCTTTCTTT
-	TRBV4-1	TRBJ1-2	-	CASSPPGLRATNYGYTF	TGCGCCAGCAGCCCACCGGGACTAAGAGCTACTAACTATGGCTACACCTTC
TRBD2	TRBV7-8	TRBJ2-2	-	CASSVLAGGPTGELFF	TGTGCCAGCAGCGTCCTAGCGGGGGGGCCGACCGGGGAGCTGTTTTTT
-	TRBV6-1	TRBJ1-3	few	CASRIGAYSGNTIYF	TGTGCCAGCAGGATTGGGGCATACTCTGGAAACACCATATATTTT
-	TRBV20-1	TRBJ1-1	once	CSARREEAFF	TGCAGTGCTAGACGGGAAGAAGCTTTCTTT